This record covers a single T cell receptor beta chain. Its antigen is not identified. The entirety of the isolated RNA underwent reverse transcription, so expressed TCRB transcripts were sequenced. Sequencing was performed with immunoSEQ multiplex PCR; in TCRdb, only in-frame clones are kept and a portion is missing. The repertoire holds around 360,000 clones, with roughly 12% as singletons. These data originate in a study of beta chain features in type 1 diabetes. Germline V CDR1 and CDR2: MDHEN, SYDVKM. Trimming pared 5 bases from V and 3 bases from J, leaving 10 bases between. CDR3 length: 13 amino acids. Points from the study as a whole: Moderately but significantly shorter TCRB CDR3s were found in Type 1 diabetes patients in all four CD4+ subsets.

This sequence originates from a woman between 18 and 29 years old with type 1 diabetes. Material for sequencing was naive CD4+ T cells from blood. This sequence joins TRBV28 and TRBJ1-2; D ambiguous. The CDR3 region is CASSPPGDYGYTF. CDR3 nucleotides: TGTGCCAGCAGTCCGCCAGGTGACTATGGCTACACCTTC.